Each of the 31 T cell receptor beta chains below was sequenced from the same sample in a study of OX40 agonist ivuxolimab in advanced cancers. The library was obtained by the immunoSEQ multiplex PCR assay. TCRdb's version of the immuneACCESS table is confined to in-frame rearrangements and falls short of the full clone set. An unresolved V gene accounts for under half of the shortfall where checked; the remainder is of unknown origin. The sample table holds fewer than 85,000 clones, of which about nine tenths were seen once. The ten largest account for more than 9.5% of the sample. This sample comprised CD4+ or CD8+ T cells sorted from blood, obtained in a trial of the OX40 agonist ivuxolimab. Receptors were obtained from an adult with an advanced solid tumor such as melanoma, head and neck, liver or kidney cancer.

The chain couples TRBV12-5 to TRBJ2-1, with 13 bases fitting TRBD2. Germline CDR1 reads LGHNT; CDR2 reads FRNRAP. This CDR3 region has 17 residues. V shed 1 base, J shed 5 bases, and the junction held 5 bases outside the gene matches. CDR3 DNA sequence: TGTGCTAGTGGTTTGGACCAACTAGCGGGGGGGAACAATGAGCAGTTCTTC. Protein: CASGLDQLAGGNNEQFF.

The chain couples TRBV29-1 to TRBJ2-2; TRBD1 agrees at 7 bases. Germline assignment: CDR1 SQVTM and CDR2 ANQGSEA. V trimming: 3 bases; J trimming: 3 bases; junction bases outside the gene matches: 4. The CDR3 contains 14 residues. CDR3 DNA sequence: TGCAGCGTTGATTGGCAGGGGGACACCGGGGAGCTGTTTTTT. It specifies CSVDWQGDTGELFF.

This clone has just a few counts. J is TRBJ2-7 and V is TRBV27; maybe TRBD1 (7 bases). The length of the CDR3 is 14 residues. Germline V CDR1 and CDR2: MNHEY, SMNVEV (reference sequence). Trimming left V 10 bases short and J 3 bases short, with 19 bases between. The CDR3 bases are TGTGCCACCAGACGGCAGGGGGGTGACTACGAGCAGTACTTC. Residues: CATRRQGGDYEQYF.

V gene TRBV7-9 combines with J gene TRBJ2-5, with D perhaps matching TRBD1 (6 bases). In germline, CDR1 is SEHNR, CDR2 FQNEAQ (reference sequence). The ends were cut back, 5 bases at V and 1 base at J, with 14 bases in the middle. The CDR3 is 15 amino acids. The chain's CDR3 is CASSRQAGGQETQYF. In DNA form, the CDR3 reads TGTGCCAGCAGCCGACAGGCCGGAGGCCAAGAGACCCAGTACTTC.

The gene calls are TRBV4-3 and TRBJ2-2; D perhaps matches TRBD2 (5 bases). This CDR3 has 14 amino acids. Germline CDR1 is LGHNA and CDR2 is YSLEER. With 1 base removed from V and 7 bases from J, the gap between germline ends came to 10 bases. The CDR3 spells CASSQGAGIGELFF. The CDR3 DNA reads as TGCGCCAGCAGCCAAGGTGCGGGCATCGGGGAGCTGTTTTTT.

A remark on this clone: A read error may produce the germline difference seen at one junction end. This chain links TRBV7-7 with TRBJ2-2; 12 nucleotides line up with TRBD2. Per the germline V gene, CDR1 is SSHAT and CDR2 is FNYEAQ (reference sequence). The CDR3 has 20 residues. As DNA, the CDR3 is TGTGCTAGCAGCTGGAGACTAGCGGGGGTCACCCCGCGAGACACCGGGGAGCTGTTTTTT. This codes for CASSWRLAGVTPRDTGELFF.

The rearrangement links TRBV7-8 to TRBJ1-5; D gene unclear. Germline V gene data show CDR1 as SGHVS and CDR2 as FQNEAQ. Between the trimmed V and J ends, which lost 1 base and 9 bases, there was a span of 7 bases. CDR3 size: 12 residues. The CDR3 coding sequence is TGTGCCAGCAGCTTAGTACCGGGGCCCCAGCATTTT. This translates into CASSLVPGPQHF.

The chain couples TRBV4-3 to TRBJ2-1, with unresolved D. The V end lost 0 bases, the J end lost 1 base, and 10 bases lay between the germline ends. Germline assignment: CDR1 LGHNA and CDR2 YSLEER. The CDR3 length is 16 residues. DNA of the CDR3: TGCGCCAGCAGCCAAGACGAGATTTTGTCCTACAATGAGCAGTTCTTC. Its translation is CASSQDEILSYNEQFF.

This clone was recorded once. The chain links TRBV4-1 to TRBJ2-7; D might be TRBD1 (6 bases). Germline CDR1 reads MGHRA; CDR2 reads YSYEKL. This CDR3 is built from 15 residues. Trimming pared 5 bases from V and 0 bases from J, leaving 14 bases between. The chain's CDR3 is CASSSQDSSSYEQYF. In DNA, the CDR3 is TGCGCCAGCAGCTCCCAGGACAGTAGCTCCTACGAGCAGTACTTC.

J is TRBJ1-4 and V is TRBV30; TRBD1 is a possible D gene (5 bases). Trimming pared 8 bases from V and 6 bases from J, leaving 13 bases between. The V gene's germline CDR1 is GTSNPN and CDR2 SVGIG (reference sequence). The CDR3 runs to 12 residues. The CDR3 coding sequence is TGTGCCGGGGAGGGGATCGATGAAAAACTGTTTTTT. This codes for CAGEGIDEKLFF.

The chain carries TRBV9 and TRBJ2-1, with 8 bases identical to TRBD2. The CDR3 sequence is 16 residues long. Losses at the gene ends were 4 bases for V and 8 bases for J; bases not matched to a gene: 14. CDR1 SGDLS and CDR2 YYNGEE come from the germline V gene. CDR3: CASSPRTSSLNDEQFF. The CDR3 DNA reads TGTGCCAGCAGCCCCCGGACTAGCTCTCTCAACGATGAGCAGTTCTTC.

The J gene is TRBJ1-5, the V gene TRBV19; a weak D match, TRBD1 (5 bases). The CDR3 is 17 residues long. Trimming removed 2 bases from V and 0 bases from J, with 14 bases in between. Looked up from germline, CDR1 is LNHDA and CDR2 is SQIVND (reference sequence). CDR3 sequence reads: CASSILRTHISNQPQHF. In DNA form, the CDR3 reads TGTGCCAGTAGTATACTACGGACACACATTAGCAATCAGCCCCAGCATTTT.

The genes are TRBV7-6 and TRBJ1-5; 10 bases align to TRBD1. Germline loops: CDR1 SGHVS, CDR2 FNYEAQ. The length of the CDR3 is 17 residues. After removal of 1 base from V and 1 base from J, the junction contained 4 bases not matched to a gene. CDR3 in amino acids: CASSLGGGQGSNQPQHF. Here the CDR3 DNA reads TGTGCCAGCAGCTTAGGTGGGGGACAGGGGAGCAATCAGCCCCAGCATTTT.

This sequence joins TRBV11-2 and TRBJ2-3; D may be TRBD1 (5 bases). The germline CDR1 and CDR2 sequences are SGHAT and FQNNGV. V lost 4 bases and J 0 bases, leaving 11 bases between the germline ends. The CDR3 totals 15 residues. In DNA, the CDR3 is TGTGCCAGCAGCTCTTGGACAACAAGCACAGATACGCAGTATTTT. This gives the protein CASSSWTTSTDTQYF.

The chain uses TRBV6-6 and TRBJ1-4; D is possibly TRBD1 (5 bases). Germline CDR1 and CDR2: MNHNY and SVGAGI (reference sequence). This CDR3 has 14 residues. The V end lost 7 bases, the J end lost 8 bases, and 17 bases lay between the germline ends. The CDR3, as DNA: TGTGCCAGCAATCAAGGGGCAATAGAGGAAAAACTGTTTTTT. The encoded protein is CASNQGAIEEKLFF.

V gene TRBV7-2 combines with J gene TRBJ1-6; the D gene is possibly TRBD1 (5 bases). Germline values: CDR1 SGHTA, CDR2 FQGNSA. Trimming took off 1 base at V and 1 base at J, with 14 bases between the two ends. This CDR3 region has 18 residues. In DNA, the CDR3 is TGTGCCAGCAGCTTAGAAGCCGCAGGGACTTCCTATAATTCACCCCTCCACTTT. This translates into CASSLEAAGTSYNSPLHF.

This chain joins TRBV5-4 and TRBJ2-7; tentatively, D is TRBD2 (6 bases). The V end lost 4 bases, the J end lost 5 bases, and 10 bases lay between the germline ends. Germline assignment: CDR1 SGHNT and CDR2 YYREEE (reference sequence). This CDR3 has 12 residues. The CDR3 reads CASSLWEDEQYF. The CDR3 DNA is TGTGCCAGCAGCCTGTGGGAGGACGAGCAGTACTTC.

The CDR3 sequence is CASSKFPTGGEKLFF. For the CDR3, the DNA is TGTGCCAGCAGCAAGTTTCCCACAGGGGGAGAAAAACTGTTTTTT. The chain has TRBV27 and TRBJ1-4; TRBD1 aligns across 8 bases. The length of the CDR3 is 15 residues. Losses at the gene ends were 6 bases for V and 8 bases for J; bases not matched to a gene: 11. The V gene's germline CDR1 is MNHEY and CDR2 SMNVEV (reference sequence). Drawing the rest from reference TRBV27 and TRBJ1-4, the complete variable domain is EAQVTQNPRYLITVTGKKLTVTCSQNMNHEYMSWYRQDPGLGLRQIYYSMNVEVTDKGDVPEGYKVSRKEKRNFPLILESPSPNQTSLYFCASSKFPTGGEKLFFGSGTQLSVL.

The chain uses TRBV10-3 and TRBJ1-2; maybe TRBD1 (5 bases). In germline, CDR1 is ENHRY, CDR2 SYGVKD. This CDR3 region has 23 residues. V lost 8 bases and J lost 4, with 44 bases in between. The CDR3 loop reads CAICAVGETEAIDEAKRIYGYTF. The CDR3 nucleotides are TGTGCCATCTGTGCGGTGGGGGAGACAGAGGCCATAGACGAGGCAAAGCGGATCTATGGCTACACCTTC.

In nucleotides, the CDR3 is TGTGCCACCAGCCCCGCCCGTGGCCTAGAGGCCTACGAGCAGTACTTC. This translates into CATSPARGLEAYEQYF. V usage is TRBV15 and J usage is TRBJ2-7, with no clear D. CDR1 and CDR2 from the germline V gene are LNHNV and YYDKDF (reference sequence). The CDR3 runs to 16 residues. Trimming took 5 bases from V and 2 from J, leaving 19 bases between them. The full variable domain, its missing parts supplied by reference TRBV15 and TRBJ2-7, is DAMVIQNPRYQVTQFGKPVTLSCSQTLNHNVMYWYQQKSSQAPKLLFHYYDKDFNNEADTPDNFQSRRPNTSFCFLDIRSPGLGDTAMYLCATSPARGLEAYEQYFGPGTRLTVT.

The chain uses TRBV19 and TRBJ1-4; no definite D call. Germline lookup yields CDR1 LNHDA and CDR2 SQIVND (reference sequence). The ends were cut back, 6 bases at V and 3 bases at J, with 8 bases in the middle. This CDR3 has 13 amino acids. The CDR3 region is CASRDRANEKLFF. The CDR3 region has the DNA TGTGCCAGTAGAGATCGGGCTAATGAAAAACTGTTTTTT.

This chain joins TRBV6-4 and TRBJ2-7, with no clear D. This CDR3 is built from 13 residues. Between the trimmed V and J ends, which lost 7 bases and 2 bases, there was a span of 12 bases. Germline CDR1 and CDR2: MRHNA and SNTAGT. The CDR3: CASNAATAYEQYF. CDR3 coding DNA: TGTGCCAGCAATGCGGCTACAGCCTACGAGCAGTACTTC.

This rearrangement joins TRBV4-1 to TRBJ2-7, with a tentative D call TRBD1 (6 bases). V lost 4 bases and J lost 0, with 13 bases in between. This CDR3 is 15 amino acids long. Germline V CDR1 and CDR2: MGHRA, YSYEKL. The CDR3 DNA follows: TGCGCCAGCAGCCCTAGACAGGCTAGCTCCTACGAGCAGTACTTC. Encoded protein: CASSPRQASSYEQYF.

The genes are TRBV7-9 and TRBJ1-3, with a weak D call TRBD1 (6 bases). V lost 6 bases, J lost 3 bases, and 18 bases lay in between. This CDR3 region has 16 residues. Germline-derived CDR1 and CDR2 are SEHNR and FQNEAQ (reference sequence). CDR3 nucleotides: TGTGCCAGCAGGCACCCGTTGGGGGCGAATGGAAACACCATATATTTT. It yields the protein CASRHPLGANGNTIYF.

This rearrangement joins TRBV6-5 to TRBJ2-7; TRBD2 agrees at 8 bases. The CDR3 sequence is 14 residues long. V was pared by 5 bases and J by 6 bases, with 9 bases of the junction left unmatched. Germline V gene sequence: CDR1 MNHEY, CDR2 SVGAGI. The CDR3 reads CASSASGTRGEQYF. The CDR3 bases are TGTGCCAGCAGTGCTTCCGGGACTAGGGGCGAGCAGTACTTC.

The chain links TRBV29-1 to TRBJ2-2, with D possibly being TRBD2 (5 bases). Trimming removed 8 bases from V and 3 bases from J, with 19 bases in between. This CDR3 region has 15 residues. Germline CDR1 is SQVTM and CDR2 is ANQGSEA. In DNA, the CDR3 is TGCAGCCTCAAACTAGGTCAGAGAGACACCGGGGAGCTGTTTTTT. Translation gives CSLKLGQRDTGELFF.

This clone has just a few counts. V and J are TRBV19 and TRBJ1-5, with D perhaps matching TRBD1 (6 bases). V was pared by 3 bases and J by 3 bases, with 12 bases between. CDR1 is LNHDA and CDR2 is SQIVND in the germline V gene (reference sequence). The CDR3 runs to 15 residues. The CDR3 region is CASSIYRELNQPQHF. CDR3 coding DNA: TGTGCCAGTAGTATCTACAGGGAACTCAATCAGCCCCAGCATTTT.

The CDR3 nucleotides are TGTGCCAGCAGCACGAGTTCCCGGTCCCAAGAGACCCAGTACTTC. Translation gives CASSTSSRSQETQYF. The chain recombines TRBV7-9 with TRBJ2-5; the D is unclear. Trimming shortened V by 5 bases and J by 1 base, and 14 bases separated the two germline ends. The CDR3 covers 15 residues. In germline, CDR1 is SEHNR, CDR2 FQNEAQ (reference sequence).

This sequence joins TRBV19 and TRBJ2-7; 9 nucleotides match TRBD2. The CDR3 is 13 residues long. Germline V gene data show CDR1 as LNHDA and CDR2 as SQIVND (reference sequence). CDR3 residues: CATRLAGDYEQYF. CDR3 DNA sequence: TGTGCAACTAGGTTAGCGGGGGACTACGAGCAGTACTTC. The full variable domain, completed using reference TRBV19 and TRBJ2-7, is DGGITQSPKYLFRKEGQNVTLSCEQNLNHDAMYWYRQDPGQGLRLIYYSQIVNDFQKGDIAEGYSVSREKKESFPLTVTSAQKNPTAFYLCATRLAGDYEQYFGPGTRLTVT.

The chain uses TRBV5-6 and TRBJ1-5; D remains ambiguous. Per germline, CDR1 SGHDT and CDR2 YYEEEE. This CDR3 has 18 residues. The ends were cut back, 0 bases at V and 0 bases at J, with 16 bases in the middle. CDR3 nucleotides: TGTGCCAGCAGCTTGGCCCGCGGGGAGGACTATAGCAATCAGCCCCAGCATTTT. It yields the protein CASSLARGEDYSNQPQHF.

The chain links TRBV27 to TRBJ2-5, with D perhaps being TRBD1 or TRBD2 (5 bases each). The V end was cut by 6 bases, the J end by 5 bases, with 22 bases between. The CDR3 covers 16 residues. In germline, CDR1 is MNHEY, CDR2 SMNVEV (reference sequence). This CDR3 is CASSFAVIGAGETQYF. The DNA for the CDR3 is TGTGCCAGCAGCTTTGCAGTAATCGGGGCAGGGGAGACCCAGTACTTC.